The 17 T cell receptor beta chains in this list originate from one sample, sequenced in a study of blood T cell repertoires in COVID-19. Clones were read by immunoSEQ multiplex PCR, and TCRdb kept only the in-frame ones, dropping some. The sample lists tens of thousands of clones, around 81% occurring once. Sequencing used peripheral blood. The receptor set was obtained from a woman over 75 with acute or convalescent COVID-19.

This rearrangement joins TRBV7-9 to TRBJ1-6, with D perhaps TRBD1 (6 bases). Germline CDR1 reads SEHNR; CDR2 reads FQNEAQ (reference sequence). V lost 5 bases and J lost 6, with 14 bases in between. The CDR3 has 15 amino acids. The DNA of the CDR3 is TGTGCCAGCAGCCCCCGGACAGAGCCTAATTCACCCCTCCACTTT. It yields the protein CASSPRTEPNSPLHF.

This rearrangement joins TRBV7-9 to TRBJ1-1; D might be TRBD1 (6 bases). Trimming pared 5 bases from V and 11 bases from J, leaving 12 bases between. CDR1 is SEHNR and CDR2 is FQNEAQ in the germline V gene (reference sequence). This CDR3 contains 11 residues. The CDR3 here is CASSGTGRAFF. As DNA, the CDR3 is TGTGCCAGCAGCGGTACAGGGCGGGCTTTCTTT.

The V gene is TRBV2, the J gene TRBJ1-2; 7 nucleotides match TRBD1. The junction had 5 bases not matched to a gene; V was cut back by 1 base and J by 0 bases. CDR1 and CDR2 (germline): SNHLY, FYNNEI. The CDR3 totals 16 residues. The CDR3 DNA reads as TGTGCCAGCAGTGAAGGGACAGGTGCCTCTAACTATGGCTACACCTTC. Encoded protein: CASSEGTGASNYGYTF.

This chain uses TRBV5-4 with TRBJ1-4; TRBD1 aligns across 8 bases. Germline CDR1 SGHNT, CDR2 YYREEE (reference sequence). This CDR3 comprises 14 residues. Unmatched junction bases numbered 3, after V lost 4 bases and J lost 4 bases. CDR3 amino acids: CASSPGQVNEKLFF. In nucleotides, the CDR3 is TGTGCCAGCAGCCCGGGACAGGTTAATGAAAAACTGTTTTTT.

The chain links TRBV30 to TRBJ1-3, with D possibly being TRBD1 (6 bases). CDR1 and CDR2 (germline): GTSNPN, SVGIG (reference sequence). Trimming shortened V by 6 bases and J by 3 bases, and 15 bases separated the two germline ends. The length of the CDR3 is 14 residues. Here the CDR3 DNA reads TGTGCCTGCCCGGCGGGGGGCGGTGGAAACACCATATATTTT. It translates to CACPAGGGGNTIYF.

The chain is built from TRBV11-3 and TRBJ2-2; D gene uncertain. CDR1 SGHNT and CDR2 YENEEA come from the germline V gene. This CDR3 comprises 12 residues. The V and J ends lost 5 bases and 3 bases respectively, with 4 bases between them. This CDR3 is CASSPHTGELFF. CDR3 DNA: TGTGCCAGCAGCCCTCACACCGGGGAGCTGTTTTTT.

This chain links TRBV10-3 with TRBJ1-2, with TRBD1 matching 7 bases. The germline V gene has CDR1 ENHRY and CDR2 SYGVKD. This CDR3 region has 12 residues. The V gene end was trimmed by 10 bases and the J gene end by 3 bases; junction bases not matched to a gene: 5. The CDR3 region is CATRDRDYGYTF. The CDR3 nucleotides read TGTGCCACCCGAGACAGGGACTATGGCTACACCTTC.

This clone came up once. The chain joins TRBV19 to TRBJ2-7; the match to TRBD2 covers 11 bases. J lost 1 base, V lost 5 bases, and 4 bases had no gene match. Germline CDR1 is LNHDA and CDR2 is SQIVND (reference sequence). The CDR3 has 15 residues. CDR3 sequence (DNA): TGTGCCAGTAGTGGAGGACTAGCGGGTTCCTACGAGCAGTACTTC. Amino acid sequence: CASSGGLAGSYEQYF. Drawing the rest from reference TRBV19 and TRBJ2-7, the complete variable domain is DGGITQSPKYLFRKEGQNVTLSCEQNLNHDAMYWYRQDPGQGLRLIYYSQIVNDFQKGDIAEGYSVSREKKESFPLTVTSAQKNPTAFYLCASSGGLAGSYEQYFGPGTRLTVT.

This chain links TRBV7-2 with TRBJ1-5; D may be TRBD1 (6 bases). CDR1 and CDR2 (germline): SGHTA, FQGNSA. V lost 4 bases to trimming and J lost 7 bases, with 11 bases between them. CDR3 length: 13 amino acids. The CDR3 reads CASSSWTDQPQHF. CDR3 nucleotides: TGTGCCAGCAGCTCCTGGACAGACCAGCCCCAGCATTTT.

This chain uses TRBV5-5 with TRBJ1-2; no clear D. Between the trimmed V and J ends, which lost 5 bases and 6 bases, there was a span of 14 bases. This CDR3 has 13 amino acids. Germline V CDR1 and CDR2: SGHKS, YYEKEE (reference sequence). CDR3 in amino acids: CASSSPGADGYTF. The CDR3 DNA reads as TGTGCCAGCAGTTCCCCGGGAGCTGATGGCTACACCTTC.

The CDR3, as DNA: TGTGCCAGCAGCTTAGTAAGAGGCGGGGAGCTGTTTTTT. Translation: CASSLVRGGELFF. The chain has TRBV13 and TRBJ2-2, with D uncertain. This CDR3 region has 13 residues. Germline-derived CDR1 and CDR2 are PRHDT and FYEKMQ (reference sequence). With 1 base removed from V and 7 bases from J, the gap between germline ends came to 7 bases.

V is TRBV6-1 and J is TRBJ1-4; D unclear. Germline CDR1 MNHNS, CDR2 SASEGT. This CDR3 comprises 13 residues. Deletions cut 5 bases from V and 5 bases from J, with 9 bases between. The CDR3: CASSYSGNEKLFF. In DNA form, the CDR3 reads TGTGCCAGCAGTTATTCGGGGAATGAAAAACTGTTTTTT.

The chain links TRBV19 to TRBJ2-7; TRBD1 might be the D (5 bases). Germline V lookup: CDR1 LNHDA, CDR2 SQIVND (reference sequence). V was shortened by 3 bases and J by 3 bases, with 12 bases between the two germline ends. This CDR3 spans 14 amino acids. CDR3 in amino acids: CASSIGLRDYEQYF. The CDR3 coding sequence is TGTGCCAGTAGTATCGGTCTCAGGGACTACGAGCAGTACTTC.

In nucleotides, the CDR3 is TGTGCCAGCAGTCTTTTTTCCCCCTACGAGCAGTACTTC. Protein sequence: CASSLFSPYEQYF. The J gene is TRBJ2-7, the V gene TRBV12-3 or TRBV12-4, with D hard to call. V dropped 5 bases and J dropped 2 bases, with 10 bases sitting between them. The CDR3 sequence is 13 residues long.

This sequence joins TRBV10-1 and TRBJ1-1; perhaps TRBD1 as D (6 bases). CDR1 is WNHNN, CDR2 SYGVQD, per germline (reference sequence). This CDR3 is 17 amino acids long. Trimming pared 2 bases from V and 0 bases from J, leaving 16 bases between. The CDR3 DNA is TGCGCCAGCAGTGAGGCACAGGGACCTTACATGAACACTGAAGCTTTCTTT. It encodes CASSEAQGPYMNTEAFF.

The gene calls are TRBV6-1 and TRBJ1-2; no reliable D call. There are 14 residues in the CDR3. From germline, CDR1 is MNHNS and CDR2 SASEGT. V lost 1 base and J 3 bases, leaving 9 bases between the germline ends. The CDR3 loop reads CASSEVRGHYGYTF. For the CDR3, the DNA is TGTGCCAGCAGTGAAGTGCGCGGCCACTATGGCTACACCTTC.

This chain connects TRBV12-3 or TRBV12-4 to TRBJ2-1, with a possible D match to TRBD2 (5 bases). The V gene lost 2 bases and the J gene lost 7 bases, with 6 bases spanning the gap. This CDR3 spans 12 amino acids. DNA of the CDR3: TGTGCCAGCAGTTTACGGGGTAATGAGCAGTTCTTC. It encodes CASSLRGNEQFF.